This record covers a single TCR beta chain. What it binds is not known. This sample includes further DNA sequences coding for the same CDR3. Data came from immunoSEQ multiplex PCR; TCRdb stores just in-frame clones and leaves some out. The sample includes under 1,100,000 clones, under 80% seen only once; the top ten take about 1.5%. This sample was taken from a study of shared clonotypes between healthy human individuals. Adult donors, all healthy and HIV-negative, had no recent acute infections or vaccinations. Germline CDR1 reads WSHSY; CDR2 reads SAAADI. CDR3 length: 13 amino acids. V was trimmed by 3 bases and J by 1 base, leaving 6 bases between them. Findings of the study overall: Measured sharing among donors was expected to vary with sequencing depth. Specimens sampled were limited to blood, with tissue repertoires likely differing. Sorted-subset sequencing, rarefaction showed, was incomplete despite large depth.

J is TRBJ1-1 and V is TRBV10-2, with unresolved D. This sequence was found in a man aged 18-30 years in good health. What was sequenced was memory CD4+ T cells sorted from blood. The subset denotes: CD45RA-negative fraction. CDR3: CASSDGRNTEAFF. CDR3 nucleotides: TGCGCCAGCAGTGACGGAAGGAACACTGAAGCTTTCTTT.